Given below is one T cell receptor beta chain in context. V gave up 3 bases and J gave up 2 bases; unmatched junction bases: 3. Germline V gene sequence: CDR1 MNHEY, CDR2 SMNVEV (reference sequence). CDR3 size: 14 residues. The data are from a study of blood T cell repertoires in COVID-19. For the study at large: Acute and convalescent COVID-19 samples came from the United States, Italy and Spain. T cells, B-cell-depleted T cells, or PBMCs supplied cDNA or gDNA.

Authors' methods: Using reference gene primer amplification, nucleated cell counts were estimated. Method: immunoSEQ multiplex PCR; TCRdb's copy keeps in-frame clones and lacks some. V, J and clone size are those of that table, while D and trimming were read from the DNA. The table includes over 200,000 clones, about 90% detected once. Sequencing was carried out using peripheral blood. The genes are TRBV27 and TRBJ1-2; 7 positions match TRBD1. The source of this sequence is a man aged 40-55 years with active or convalescent COVID-19. CDR3 bases: TGTGCCAGCAGTTTTCTAGGGGGCAACTATGGCTACACCTTC. It codes for CASSFLGGNYGYTF.